One sample yielded the 24 T cell receptor beta chains listed below, sequenced in a study of blood T cell repertoires in COVID-19. TCRdb's table, derived via immunoSEQ multiplex PCR, lists solely in-frame clones and lacks some. The data contain around 370,000 clones, more than 75% of them singletons. Sample: PBMCs or T cells enriched from blood (not recorded which). The receptors originated from a young woman who had recovered from COVID-19.

This sequence joins TRBV7-9 and TRBJ2-2, with D unresolved. The CDR3 has 14 amino acids. Trimming left V 1 base short and J 2 bases short, with 5 bases between. CDR1 is SEHNR, CDR2 FQNEAQ, per germline (reference sequence). CDR3 nucleotides: TGTGCCAGCAGCTTAGGTCAAAACACCGGGGAGCTGTTTTTT. This translates into CASSLGQNTGELFF. The whole variable domain, remainder taken from reference TRBV7-9 and TRBJ2-2, is DTGVSQNPRHKITKRGQNVTFRCDPISEHNRLYWYRQTLGQGPEFLTYFQNEAQLEKSRLLSDRFSAERPKGSFSTLEIQRTEQGDSAMYLCASSLGQNTGELFFGEGSRLTVL.

V is TRBV5-1 and J is TRBJ2-5; TRBD1 is a possible D gene (6 bases). CDR3 length: 15 amino acids. Trimming took off 4 bases at V and 2 bases at J, with 15 bases between the two ends. Germline values: CDR1 SGHRS, CDR2 YFSETQ. The CDR3: CASSASQGRQETQYF. The CDR3 DNA reads as TGCGCCAGCAGCGCGAGTCAGGGGAGACAAGAGACCCAGTACTTC.

The rearrangement joins TRBV6-5 to TRBJ2-2; 10 bases line up with TRBD1. This CDR3 contains 15 residues. V dropped 6 bases and J dropped 7; count of bases not matched to a gene: 8. The germline gives CDR1 MNHEY, CDR2 SVGAGI. CDR3 in amino acids: CASRGVGQGDGELFF. The CDR3 DNA follows: TGTGCCAGCAGAGGAGTCGGACAGGGGGACGGGGAGCTGTTTTTT.

This chain joins TRBV19 and TRBJ1-1; D is unclear. V gave up 6 bases and J gave up 0 bases, with 8 bases separating them. Per germline, CDR1 LNHDA and CDR2 SQIVND (reference sequence). The CDR3 consists of 13 residues. The CDR3 DNA reads as TGTGCCAGTAGCCTCACATTGAACACTGAAGCTTTCTTT. Translating gives CASSLTLNTEAFF.

This clone came up once. V gene TRBV30 combines with J gene TRBJ1-3, with D unresolved. The CDR3 sequence is 14 residues long. The ends were cut back, 0 bases at V and 0 bases at J, with 6 bases in the middle. Germline loops: CDR1 GTSNPN, CDR2 SVGIG (reference sequence). The CDR3 DNA sequence: TGTGCCTGGAGTGTACAAAGCTCTGGAAACACCATATATTTT. It translates to CAWSVQSSGNTIYF.

The chain couples TRBV19 to TRBJ1-5; TRBD1 agrees at 10 bases. J gave up 4 bases and V 7 bases, and 4 bases lay outside the gene matches. Germline V gene data show CDR1 as LNHDA and CDR2 as SQIVND (reference sequence). CDR3 length: 14 amino acids. The CDR3 nucleotides read TGTGCCAGTATGGGGACAGGGGTAAATCAGCCCCAGCATTTT. This translates into CASMGTGVNQPQHF.

The chain joins TRBV7-2 to TRBJ2-3; no reliable D call. Trimming left V 5 bases short and J 3 bases short, with 9 bases between. From germline, CDR1 is SGHTA and CDR2 FQGNSA. This CDR3 region has 13 residues. The CDR3 DNA reads as TGTGCCAGCAGCGCCCTAGATACAGATACGCAGTATTTT. Its protein product is CASSALDTDTQYF.

The genes are TRBV4-1 and TRBJ2-4, with D hard to call. V lost 4 bases to trimming and J lost 8 bases, with 12 bases between them. Germline V gene sequence: CDR1 MGHRA, CDR2 YSYEKL. CDR3 length equals 13 residues. For the CDR3, the DNA is TGCGCCAGCAGCCGCGCCCCCCGAGACATTCAGTACTTC. Protein: CASSRAPRDIQYF.

The chain combines TRBV5-1 with TRBJ2-5; D perhaps matches TRBD2 (7 bases). The CDR3 length is 16 residues. The germline gives CDR1 SGHRS, CDR2 YFSETQ. V dropped 1 base and J dropped 4 bases, with 17 bases sitting between them. This CDR3 reads CASSLSGSGGGETQYF. The CDR3, as DNA: TGCGCCAGCAGCTTGAGTGGTTCGGGGGGCGGAGAGACCCAGTACTTC.

CDR3 amino acids: CASRGDSSYEQYF. The CDR3 region has the DNA TGCGCCAGCAGGGGGGACAGCAGCTACGAGCAGTACTTC. This sequence joins TRBV5-1 and TRBJ2-7; 7 nucleotides align to TRBD1. This CDR3 comprises 13 residues. Germline V CDR1 and CDR2: SGHRS, YFSETQ. Trimming cost V 5 bases and J 3 bases; bases outside gene matches: 5.

The chain carries TRBV18 and TRBJ2-1; TRBD2 is a possible D gene (6 bases). Germline CDR1 KGHSH, CDR2 LQKENI. The CDR3 sequence is 16 residues long. Trimming stripped 3 bases from V and 0 bases from J, with 12 bases between. The CDR3 region has the DNA TGTGCCAGCTCACCCGACGGGAGAAACTCCTACAATGAGCAGTTCTTC. Encoded protein: CASSPDGRNSYNEQFF.

The chain has TRBV15 and TRBJ2-7; 7 positions agree with TRBD2. This CDR3 is 12 amino acids long. The V gene's germline CDR1 is LNHNV and CDR2 YYDKDF (reference sequence). J lost 8 bases, V lost 1 base, and 2 bases had no gene match. The CDR3 coding sequence is TGTGCCACCAGCAGAGGGGAGGGTAAGCAGTACTTC. As protein: CATSRGEGKQYF. The variable domain in full, completed from reference TRBV15 and TRBJ2-7, reads DAMVIQNPRYQVTQFGKPVTLSCSQTLNHNVMYWYQQKSSQAPKLLFHYYDKDFNNEADTPDNFQSRRPNTSFCFLDIRSPGLGDTAMYLCATSRGEGKQYFGPGTRLTVT.

CDR3 sequence reads: CASSPTAGERDYGYTF. The CDR3 nucleotides read TGTGCCAGCTCACCCACGGCAGGGGAAAGGGACTATGGCTACACCTTC. This chain links TRBV18 with TRBJ1-2, with D maybe TRBD1 (6 bases). Germline CDR1 reads KGHSH; CDR2 reads LQKENI. V was trimmed by 3 bases and J by 3 bases, leaving 17 bases between them. The CDR3 extends over 16 amino acids.

This clone was counted once. The chain is built from TRBV25-1 and TRBJ2-7, with D perhaps TRBD2 (5 bases). V was cut by 4 bases and J by 5 bases, with 15 bases left in between. The CDR3 sequence is 14 residues long. Germline loops: CDR1 MGHDK, CDR2 SYGVNS. The CDR3 protein is CASSGAGETNEQYF. The CDR3 DNA reads as TGTGCCAGCAGTGGGGCCGGGGAAACGAACGAGCAGTACTTC.

The table lists this clone with a few counts. This chain connects TRBV21-1 to TRBJ1-6. TRBV21-1 is noted as a pseudogene. The CDR3 runs to 19 residues. CDR3 bases: TGTGCCAGCAGCAAAGATGGTTCGGCCTGCGAGGAGTATAATTCACCCCTCCACTTT. Translated: CASSKDGSACEEYNSPLHF.

The chain employs TRBV9 and TRBJ1-1; 8 nucleotides line up with TRBD1. After removal of 5 bases from V and 0 bases from J, the junction contained 9 bases not matched to a gene. CDR1 is SGDLS and CDR2 is YYNGEE in the germline V gene. CDR3 length: 16 residues. DNA of the CDR3: TGTGCCAGCAGTCAAAAAACAGGGGGAGTGAACACTGAAGCTTTCTTT. The encoded protein is CASSQKTGGVNTEAFF. Complete variable domain (other parts from reference TRBV9 and TRBJ1-1): DSGVTQTPKHLITATGQRVTLRCSPRSGDLSVYWYQQSLDQGLQFLIQYYNGEERAKGNILERFSAQQFPDLHSELNLSSLELGDSALYFCASSQKTGGVNTEAFFGQGTRLTVV.

V is TRBV7-2 and J is TRBJ2-1; the match to TRBD2 covers 14 bases. Germline V gene lookup returns CDR1 SGHTA and CDR2 FQGNSA. The CDR3 covers 18 residues. V lost 5 bases, J lost 4 bases, and 10 bases stayed unmatched. The chain's CDR3 is CASSPAGLAGGSYNEQFF. CDR3 DNA: TGTGCCAGCAGCCCGGCAGGACTAGCGGGGGGCAGTTACAATGAGCAGTTCTTC.

The rearrangement joins TRBV9 to TRBJ1-4, with 8 bases fitting TRBD1. This CDR3 spans 15 amino acids. The V segment lost 0 bases and the J segment 8 bases; nucleotides outside the gene matches: 6. Germline CDR1 SGDLS, CDR2 YYNGEE. CDR3 DNA sequence: TGTGCCAGCAGCGTAGGCGGACAGGGTAGCGAAAAACTGTTTTTT. It yields the protein CASSVGGQGSEKLFF.

The rearrangement links TRBV2 to TRBJ1-1; maybe TRBD1 (5 bases). V was shortened by 11 bases and J by 8 bases, with 21 bases between the two germline ends. The CDR3 extends over 13 amino acids. Germline lookup yields CDR1 SNHLY and CDR2 FYNNEI. CDR3 DNA: TGTGCCGTAAGGCCGGACACCTTAAGGGAAGCTTTCTTT. It codes for CAVRPDTLREAFF.

The chain uses TRBV19 and TRBJ2-3, with TRBD2 matching over 9 bases. The germline CDR1 and CDR2 sequences are LNHDA and SQIVND (reference sequence). The V gene end was trimmed by 10 bases and the J gene end by 4 bases; junction bases not matched to a gene: 9. The CDR3 contains 14 residues. Here the CDR3 reads CAITYGLAPDTQYF. The CDR3 DNA follows: TGTGCCATCACCTACGGACTAGCGCCAGATACGCAGTATTTT.

The V call is TRBV5-1, the J call TRBJ1-2; D perhaps matches TRBD1 (6 bases). Germline V gene sequence: CDR1 SGHRS, CDR2 YFSETQ. Trimming left V 4 bases short and J 6 bases short, with 16 bases between. This CDR3 comprises 14 residues. CDR3 DNA sequence: TGCGCCAGCAGCATGGACGGGGGGCTGGATGGCTACACCTTC. Protein sequence: CASSMDGGLDGYTF.

The chain recombines TRBV27 with TRBJ2-4; a weak D match, TRBD1 (6 bases). CDR3 length equals 13 residues. The ends were cut back, 8 bases at V and 0 bases at J, with 8 bases in the middle. CDR1 and CDR2 (germline): MNHEY, SMNVEV (reference sequence). The CDR3, as DNA: TGTGCCAGCCAGGGGCTAGCCAAAAACATTCAGTACTTC. This sequence encodes CASQGLAKNIQYF.

The genes are TRBV2 and TRBJ2-1; D perhaps matches TRBD2 (6 bases). Trimming took 8 bases from V and 9 from J, leaving 20 bases between them. The CDR3 has 14 residues. In germline, CDR1 is SNHLY, CDR2 FYNNEI. The CDR3 nucleotides are TGTGCCAGCGTCGAGGCTAGGCGGGGCGGTGAGCAGTTCTTC. Amino acids: CASVEARRGGEQFF.

V gene TRBV29-1 combines with J gene TRBJ1-2; 7 nucleotides align to TRBD1. The V segment lost 6 bases and the J segment 5 bases; nucleotides outside the gene matches: 6. The CDR3 spans 12 residues. The germline V gene encodes CDR1 SQVTM and CDR2 ANQGSEA. CDR3 sequence: CSVRQGLYGYTF. CDR3 sequence (DNA): TGCAGCGTCAGACAGGGTTTATATGGCTACACCTTC.